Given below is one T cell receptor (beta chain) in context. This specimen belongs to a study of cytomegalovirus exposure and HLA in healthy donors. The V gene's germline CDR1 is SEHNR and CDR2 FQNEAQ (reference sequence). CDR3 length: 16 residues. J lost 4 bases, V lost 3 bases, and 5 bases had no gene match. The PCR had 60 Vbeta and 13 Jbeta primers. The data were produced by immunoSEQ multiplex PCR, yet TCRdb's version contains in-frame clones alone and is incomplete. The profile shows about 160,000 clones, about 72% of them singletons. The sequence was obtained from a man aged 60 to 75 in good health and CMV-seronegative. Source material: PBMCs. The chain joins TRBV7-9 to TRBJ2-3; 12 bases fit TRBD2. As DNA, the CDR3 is TGTGCCAGCAGCTTGCTAGCGGGAGGGCTGTCAGATACGCAGTATTTT. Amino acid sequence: CASSLLAGGLSDTQYF. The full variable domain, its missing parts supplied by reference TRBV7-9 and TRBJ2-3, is DTGVSQNPRHKITKRGQNVTFRCDPISEHNRLYWYRQTLGQGPEFLTYFQNEAQLEKSRLLSDRFSAERPKGSFSTLEIQRTEQGDSAMYLCASSLLAGGLSDTQYFGPGTRLTVL.